Listed below are T cell receptor beta chains from one sample, sequenced in a study of blood T cells in healthy people across ages. TCRdb ran MiXCR on the 5' RACE reads and lists one entry per CDR3 protein. The sample has over 500,000 distinct CDR3 sequences, roughly half seen once. Material for sequencing was blood. These receptors were obtained from an elderly woman in good health. The CDR3 runs from the conserved cysteine through the conserved F or W.

TRBV7-2	TRBJ2-5	CASSSPKIDREEETQYF
TRBV20-1	TRBJ2-3	CSAKSGGGGTDTQYF
TRBV4-2	TRBJ2-3	CASSPTSGGADTQYF
TRBV2	TRBJ1-2	CASSEGDGYTF
TRBV7-9	TRBJ2-7	CASSLMSGELFYYEQYF
TRBV7-3	TRBJ2-5	CASSLQRRETQYF
TRBV28	TRBJ2-2	CASSLIQGYAGELFF
TRBV7-2	TRBJ1-5	CAGDQPQHF
TRBV6-6	TRBJ2-1	CASSYSIRQGQHNEQFF
TRBV4-3	TRBJ2-5	CASSLHRDSQETQYF